The present TCR beta chain was sequenced within a study of post-analysis software for immune sequencing data. General observations from the study: For normalized Chao1 diversity, multiple sclerosis patients scored significantly lower than controls did. The five TRBV segments detected at higher frequency in patients than in controls included TRBV5-6, TRBV5-1 and TRBV20-1. Batch-matched samples strongly co-clustered by F measure.

Per germline, CDR1 DFQATT and CDR2 SNEGSKA (reference sequence). The CDR3 extends over 17 amino acids. This clonotype has just a few counts. Its antigen is currently unknown. Carried by the TCR beta cDNA libraries were unique molecular identifiers. TCRdb re-analysed the PCR reads in MiXCR, keeping a single row per CDR3 protein. This table has 450,000 or so distinct CDR3 sequences, roughly 45% appearing once. The rearrangement uses TRBV20-1 and TRBJ2-7; 12 nucleotides match TRBD2. The DNA matches TRBJ2-4 better at its end, which makes the J call doubtful. The sequence was collected from a girl under 18 with multiple sclerosis. The material sequenced was blood. Written as DNA, the CDR3 is TGCAGTGCTAGAGATCCCTCAGAGACTAGCGGGAGTTCCATTCAGTACTTC. It encodes CSARDPSETSGSSIQYF.